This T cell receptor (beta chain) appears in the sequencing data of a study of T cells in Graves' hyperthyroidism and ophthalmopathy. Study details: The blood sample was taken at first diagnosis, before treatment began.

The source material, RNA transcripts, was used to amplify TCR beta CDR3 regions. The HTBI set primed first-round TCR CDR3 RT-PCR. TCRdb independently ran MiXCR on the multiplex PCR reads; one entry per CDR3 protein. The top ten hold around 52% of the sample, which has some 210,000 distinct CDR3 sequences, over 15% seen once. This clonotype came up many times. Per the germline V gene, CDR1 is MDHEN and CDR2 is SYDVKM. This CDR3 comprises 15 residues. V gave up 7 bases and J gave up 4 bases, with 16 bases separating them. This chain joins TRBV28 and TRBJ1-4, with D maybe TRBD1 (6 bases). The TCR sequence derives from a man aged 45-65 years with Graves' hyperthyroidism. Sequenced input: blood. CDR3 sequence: CASNHLTGNNEKLFF. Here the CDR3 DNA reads TGTGCCAGCAACCACCTCACAGGGAATAATGAAAAACTGTTTTTT. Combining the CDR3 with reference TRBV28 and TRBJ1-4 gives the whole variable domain DVKVTQSSRYLVKRTGEKVFLECVQDMDHENMFWYRQDPGLGLRLIYFSYDVKMKEKGDIPEGYSVSREKKERFSLILESASTNQTSMYLCASNHLTGNNEKLFFGSGTQLSVL.